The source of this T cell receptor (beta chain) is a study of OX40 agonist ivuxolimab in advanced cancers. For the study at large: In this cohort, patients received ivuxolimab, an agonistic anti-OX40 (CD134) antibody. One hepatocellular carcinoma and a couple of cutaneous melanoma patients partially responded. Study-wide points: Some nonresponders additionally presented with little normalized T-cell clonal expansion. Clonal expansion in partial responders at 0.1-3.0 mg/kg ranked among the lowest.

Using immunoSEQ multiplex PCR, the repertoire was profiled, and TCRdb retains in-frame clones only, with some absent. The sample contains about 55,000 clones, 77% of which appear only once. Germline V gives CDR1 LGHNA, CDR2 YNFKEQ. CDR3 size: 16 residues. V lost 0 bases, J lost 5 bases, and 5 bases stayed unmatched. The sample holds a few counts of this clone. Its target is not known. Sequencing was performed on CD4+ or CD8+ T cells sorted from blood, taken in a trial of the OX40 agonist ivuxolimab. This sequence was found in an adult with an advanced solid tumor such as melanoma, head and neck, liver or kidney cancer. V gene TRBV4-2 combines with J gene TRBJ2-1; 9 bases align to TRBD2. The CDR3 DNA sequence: TGTGCCAGCAGCCAAGATGCGGGAGGGGAGAACAATGAGCAGTTCTTC. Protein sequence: CASSQDAGGENNEQFF.